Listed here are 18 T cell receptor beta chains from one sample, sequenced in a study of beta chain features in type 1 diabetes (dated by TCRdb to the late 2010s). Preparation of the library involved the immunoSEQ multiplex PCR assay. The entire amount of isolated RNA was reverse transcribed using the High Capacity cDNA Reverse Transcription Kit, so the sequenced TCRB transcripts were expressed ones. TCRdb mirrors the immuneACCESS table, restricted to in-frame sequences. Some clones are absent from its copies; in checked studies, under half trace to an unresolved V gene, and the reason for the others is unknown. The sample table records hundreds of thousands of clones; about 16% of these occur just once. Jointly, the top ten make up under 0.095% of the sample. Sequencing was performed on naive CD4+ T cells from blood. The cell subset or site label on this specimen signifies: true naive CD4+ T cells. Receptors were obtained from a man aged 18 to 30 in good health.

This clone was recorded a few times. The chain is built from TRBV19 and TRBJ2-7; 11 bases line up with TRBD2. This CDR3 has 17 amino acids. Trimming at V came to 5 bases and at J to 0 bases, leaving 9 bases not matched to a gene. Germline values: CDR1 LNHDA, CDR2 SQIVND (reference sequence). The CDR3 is CASSPPGLADSSYEQYF. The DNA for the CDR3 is TGTGCCAGTAGTCCGCCGGGACTAGCGGATAGCTCCTACGAGCAGTACTTC.

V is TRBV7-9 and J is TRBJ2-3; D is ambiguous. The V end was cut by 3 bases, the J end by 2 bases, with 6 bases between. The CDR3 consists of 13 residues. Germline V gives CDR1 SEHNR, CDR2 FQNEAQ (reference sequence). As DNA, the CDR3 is TGTGCCAGCAGCTTGGTTCCCACAGATACGCAGTATTTT. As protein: CASSLVPTDTQYF. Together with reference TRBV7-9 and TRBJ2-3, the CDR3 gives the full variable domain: DTGVSQNPRHKITKRGQNVTFRCDPISEHNRLYWYRQTLGQGPEFLTYFQNEAQLEKSRLLSDRFSAERPKGSFSTLEIQRTEQGDSAMYLCASSLVPTDTQYFGPGTRLTVL.

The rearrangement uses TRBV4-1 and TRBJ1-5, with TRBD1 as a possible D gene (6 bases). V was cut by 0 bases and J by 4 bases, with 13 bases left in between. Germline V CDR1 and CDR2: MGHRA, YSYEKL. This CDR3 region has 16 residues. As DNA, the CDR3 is TGCGCCAGCAGCCAAGATCTGCAGGGGAGGAATCAGCCCCAGCATTTT. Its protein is CASSQDLQGRNQPQHF.

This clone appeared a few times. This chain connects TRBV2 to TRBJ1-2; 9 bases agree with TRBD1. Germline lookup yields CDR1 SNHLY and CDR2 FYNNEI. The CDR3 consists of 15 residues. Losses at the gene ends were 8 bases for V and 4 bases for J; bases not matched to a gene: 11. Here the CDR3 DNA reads TGTGCCAGCCAGCGGTCGGACAGGGGCCTCTATGGCTACACCTTC. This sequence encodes CASQRSDRGLYGYTF.

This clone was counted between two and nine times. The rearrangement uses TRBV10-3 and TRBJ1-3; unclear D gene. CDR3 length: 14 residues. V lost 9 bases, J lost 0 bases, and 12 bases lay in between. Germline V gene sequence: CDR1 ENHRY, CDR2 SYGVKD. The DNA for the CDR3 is TGTGCCATTGGTGAAATATACTCTGGAAACACCATATATTTT. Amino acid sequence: CAIGEIYSGNTIYF.

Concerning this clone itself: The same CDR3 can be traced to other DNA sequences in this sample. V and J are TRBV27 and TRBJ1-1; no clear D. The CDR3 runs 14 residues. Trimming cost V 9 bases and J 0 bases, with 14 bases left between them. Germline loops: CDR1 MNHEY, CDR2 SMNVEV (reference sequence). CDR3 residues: CASSPNLLNTEAFF. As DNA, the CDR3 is TGTGCCAGTTCTCCAAACCTTTTGAACACTGAAGCTTTCTTT.

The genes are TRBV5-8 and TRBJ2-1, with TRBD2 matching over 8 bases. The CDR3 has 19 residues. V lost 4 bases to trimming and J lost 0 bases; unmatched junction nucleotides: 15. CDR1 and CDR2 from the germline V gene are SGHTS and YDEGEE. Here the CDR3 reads CASSHLSGTRASSYNEQFF. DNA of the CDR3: TGTGCCAGCAGCCACCTTAGCGGGACGAGGGCCTCCTCCTACAATGAGCAGTTCTTC.

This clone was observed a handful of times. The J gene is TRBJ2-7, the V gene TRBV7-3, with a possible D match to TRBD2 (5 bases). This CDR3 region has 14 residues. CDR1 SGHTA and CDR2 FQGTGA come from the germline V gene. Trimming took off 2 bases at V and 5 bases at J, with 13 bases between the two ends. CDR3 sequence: CASSLFATGNEQYF. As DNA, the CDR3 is TGTGCCAGCAGCTTATTCGCTACGGGGAACGAGCAGTACTTC. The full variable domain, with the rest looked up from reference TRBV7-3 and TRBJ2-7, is GAGVSQTPSNKVTEKGKYVELRCDPISGHTALYWYRQSLGQGPEFLIYFQGTGAADDSGLPNDRFFAVRPEGSVSTLKIQRTERGDSAVYLCASSLFATGNEQYFGPGTRLTVT.

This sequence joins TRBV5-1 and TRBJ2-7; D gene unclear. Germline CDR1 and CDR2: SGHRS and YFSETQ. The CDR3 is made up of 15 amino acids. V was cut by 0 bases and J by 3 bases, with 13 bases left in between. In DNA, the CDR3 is TGCGCCAGCAGCTTGGTGCCTAGTGCCGACTACGAGCAGTACTTC. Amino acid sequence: CASSLVPSADYEQYF.

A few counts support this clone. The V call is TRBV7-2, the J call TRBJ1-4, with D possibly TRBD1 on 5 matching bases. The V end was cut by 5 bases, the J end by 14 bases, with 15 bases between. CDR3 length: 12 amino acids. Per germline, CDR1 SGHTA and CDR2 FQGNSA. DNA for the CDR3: TGTGCCAGCAGCCACGAGTGGGGGAGTCTGTTTTTT. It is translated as CASSHEWGSLFF.

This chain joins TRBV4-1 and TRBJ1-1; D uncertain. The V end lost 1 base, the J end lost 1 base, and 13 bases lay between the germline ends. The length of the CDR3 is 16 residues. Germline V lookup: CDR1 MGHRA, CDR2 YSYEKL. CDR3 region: CASSQGPLRRNTEAFF. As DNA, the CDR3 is TGCGCCAGCAGCCAAGGCCCTCTCCGACGGAACACTGAAGCTTTCTTT.

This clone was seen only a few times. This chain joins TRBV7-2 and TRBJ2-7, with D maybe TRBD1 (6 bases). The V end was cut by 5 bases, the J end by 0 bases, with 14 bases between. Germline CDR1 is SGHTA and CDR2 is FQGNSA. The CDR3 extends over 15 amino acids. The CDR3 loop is CASSQSRTASYEQYF. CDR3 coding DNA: TGTGCCAGCAGCCAATCGCGGACAGCCTCCTACGAGCAGTACTTC. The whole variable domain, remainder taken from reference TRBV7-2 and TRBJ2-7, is GAGVSQSPSNKVTEKGKDVELRCDPISGHTALYWYRQSLGQGLEFLIYFQGNSAPDKSGLPSDRFSAERTGGSVSTLTIQRTQQEDSAVYLCASSQSRTASYEQYFGPGTRLTVT.

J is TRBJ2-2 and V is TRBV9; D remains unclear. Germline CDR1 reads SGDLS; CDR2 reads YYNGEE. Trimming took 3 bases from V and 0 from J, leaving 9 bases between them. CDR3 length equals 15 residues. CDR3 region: CASSALTPNTGELFF. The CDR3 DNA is TGTGCCAGCAGCGCCCTGACCCCGAACACCGGGGAGCTGTTTTTT.

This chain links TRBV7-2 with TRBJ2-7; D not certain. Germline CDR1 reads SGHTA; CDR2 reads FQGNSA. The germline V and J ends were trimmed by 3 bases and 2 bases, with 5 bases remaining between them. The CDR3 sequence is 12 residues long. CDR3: CASSFGTYEQYF. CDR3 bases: TGTGCCAGCAGCTTTGGTACCTACGAGCAGTACTTC. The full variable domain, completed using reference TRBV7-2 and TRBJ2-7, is GAGVSQSPSNKVTEKGKDVELRCDPISGHTALYWYRQSLGQGLEFLIYFQGNSAPDKSGLPSDRFSAERTGGSVSTLTIQRTQQEDSAVYLCASSFGTYEQYFGPGTRLTVT.

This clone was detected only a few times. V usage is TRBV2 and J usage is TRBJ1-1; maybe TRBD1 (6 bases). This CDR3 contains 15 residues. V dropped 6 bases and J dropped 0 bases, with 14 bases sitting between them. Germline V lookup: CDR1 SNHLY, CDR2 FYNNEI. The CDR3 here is CASRAQQGMNTEAFF. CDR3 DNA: TGTGCCAGCAGGGCGCAGCAGGGGATGAACACTGAAGCTTTCTTT. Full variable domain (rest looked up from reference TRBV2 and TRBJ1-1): EPEVTQTPSHQVTQMGQEVILRCVPISNHLYFYWYRQILGQKVEFLVSFYNNEISEKSEIFDDQFSVERPDGSNFTLKIRSTKLEDSAMYFCASRAQQGMNTEAFFGQGTRLTVV.

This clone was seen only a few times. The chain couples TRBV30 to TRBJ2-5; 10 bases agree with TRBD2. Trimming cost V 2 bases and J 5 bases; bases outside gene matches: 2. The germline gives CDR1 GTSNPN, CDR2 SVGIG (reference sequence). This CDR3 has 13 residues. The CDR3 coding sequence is TGTGCCTGGAGTCCGACTAGCGGGGAGACCCAGTACTTC. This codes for CAWSPTSGETQYF. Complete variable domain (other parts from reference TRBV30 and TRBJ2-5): SQTIHQWPATLVQPVGSPLSLECTVEGTSNPNLYWYRQAAGRGLQLLFYSVGIGQISSEVPQNLSASRPQDRQFILSSKKLLLSDSGFYLCAWSPTSGETQYFGPGTRLLVL.

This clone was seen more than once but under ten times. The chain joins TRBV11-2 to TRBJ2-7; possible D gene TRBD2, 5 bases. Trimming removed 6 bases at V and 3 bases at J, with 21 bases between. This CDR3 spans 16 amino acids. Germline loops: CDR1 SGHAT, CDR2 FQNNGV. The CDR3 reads CASRRQGGPNIYEQYF. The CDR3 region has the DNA TGTGCCAGCAGACGACAAGGCGGGCCCAACATCTACGAGCAGTACTTC. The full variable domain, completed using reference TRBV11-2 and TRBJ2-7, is EAGVAQSPRYKIIEKRQSVAFWCNPISGHATLYWYQQILGQGPKLLIQFQNNGVVDDSQLPKDRFSAERLKGVDSTLKIQPAKLEDSAVYLCASRRQGGPNIYEQYFGPGTRLTVT.

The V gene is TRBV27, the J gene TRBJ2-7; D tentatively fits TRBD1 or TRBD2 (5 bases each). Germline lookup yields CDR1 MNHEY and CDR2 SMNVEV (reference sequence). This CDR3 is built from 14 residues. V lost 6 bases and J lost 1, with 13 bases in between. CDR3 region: CASRPHGGSYEQYF. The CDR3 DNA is TGTGCCAGCAGGCCCCATGGGGGATCCTACGAGCAGTACTTC.